Sequencing of this T cell receptor (beta chain) was carried out in a study of shared clonotypes between healthy human individuals. The study, taken as a whole, reports: Naive CD4 clonotype sharing across several donors was approximately 5%. Researchers found naive subsets generally carried larger estimated richness than memory subsets.

In regard to this clone: Its specificity is unknown.

Data came from immunoSEQ multiplex PCR; TCRdb stores just in-frame clones and leaves some out. The data contain 2 million to 2.5 million clones, 95% of them seen just once; the ten biggest clones take up roughly 0.13%. V dropped 3 bases and J dropped 8 bases, with 8 bases sitting between them. Germline lookup yields CDR1 MRHNA and CDR2 SNTAGT. The CDR3 totals 13 residues. The sequenced sample was naive CD4+ T cells sorted from blood. Indicated subset: CD45RA+ positively selected. The chain combines TRBV6-4 with TRBJ1-6, with D possibly matching TRBD1 (6 bases). The sequence came from a man aged 18 to 35 in good health. The CDR3 spells CASSEGTYSPLHF. In DNA, the CDR3 is TGTGCCAGCAGTGAGGGGACATATTCACCCCTCCACTTT.